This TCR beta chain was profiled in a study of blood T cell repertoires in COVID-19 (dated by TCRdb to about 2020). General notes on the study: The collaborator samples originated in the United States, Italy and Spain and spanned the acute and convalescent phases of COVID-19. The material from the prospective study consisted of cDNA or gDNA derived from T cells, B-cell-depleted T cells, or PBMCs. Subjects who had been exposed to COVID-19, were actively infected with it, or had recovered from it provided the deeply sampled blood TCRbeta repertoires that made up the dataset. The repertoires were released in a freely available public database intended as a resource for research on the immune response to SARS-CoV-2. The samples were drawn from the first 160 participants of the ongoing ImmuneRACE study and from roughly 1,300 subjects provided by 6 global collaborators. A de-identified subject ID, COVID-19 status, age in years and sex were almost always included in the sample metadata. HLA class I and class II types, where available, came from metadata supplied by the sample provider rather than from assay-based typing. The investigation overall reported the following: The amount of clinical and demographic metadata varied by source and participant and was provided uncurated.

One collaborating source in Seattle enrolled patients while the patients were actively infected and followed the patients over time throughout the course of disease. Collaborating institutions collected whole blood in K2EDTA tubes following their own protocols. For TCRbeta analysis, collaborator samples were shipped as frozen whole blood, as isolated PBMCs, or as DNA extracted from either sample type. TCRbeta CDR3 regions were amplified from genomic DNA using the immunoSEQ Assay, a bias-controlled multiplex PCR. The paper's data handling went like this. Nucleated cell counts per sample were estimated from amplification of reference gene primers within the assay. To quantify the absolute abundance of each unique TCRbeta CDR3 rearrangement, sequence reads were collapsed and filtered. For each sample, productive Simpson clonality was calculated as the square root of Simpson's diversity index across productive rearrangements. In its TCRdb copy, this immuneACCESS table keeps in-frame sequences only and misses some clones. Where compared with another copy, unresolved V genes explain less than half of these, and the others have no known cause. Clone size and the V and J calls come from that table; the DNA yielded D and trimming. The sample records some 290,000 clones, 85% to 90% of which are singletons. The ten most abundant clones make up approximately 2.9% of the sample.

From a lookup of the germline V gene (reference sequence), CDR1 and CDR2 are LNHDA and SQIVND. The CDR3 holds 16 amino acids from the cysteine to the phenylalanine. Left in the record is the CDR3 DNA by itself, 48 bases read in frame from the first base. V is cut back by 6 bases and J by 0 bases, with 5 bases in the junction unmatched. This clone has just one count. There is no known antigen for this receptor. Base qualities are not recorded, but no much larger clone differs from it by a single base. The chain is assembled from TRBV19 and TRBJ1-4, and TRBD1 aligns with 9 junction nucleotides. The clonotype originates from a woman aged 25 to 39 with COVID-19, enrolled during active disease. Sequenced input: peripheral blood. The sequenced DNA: TGTGCCAGTAGGAAACAGGGGGCGGCAACTAATGAAAAACTGTTTTTT. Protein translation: CASRKQGAATNEKLFF.